This T cell receptor (beta chain) was sequenced during a study of PD-L1 blockade in urothelial cancer. Study as a whole: Blood analysis was done at 3 weeks (second dose) and 6 weeks after treatment began. The median number of T cells present in blood samples was roughly 140,000.

Time point indicated: peripheral blood 6 weeks after treatment start. Each PCR reaction had synthetic TCR analog templates spiked into it. Measured with immunoSEQ multiplex PCR; TCRdb has only the in-frame clones, and not every one. The sample lists 95,000 to 130,000 clones; 80% to 90% were seen once. Germline CDR1 is SQVTM and CDR2 is ANQGSEA. Deletions cut 8 bases from V and 2 bases from J, with 18 bases between. The CDR3 is 14 amino acids. The sequences come from PBMCs, collected around atezolizumab (anti-PD-L1) treatment. The sequence derives from a man in his 60s with urothelial cancer. V is TRBV29-1 and J is TRBJ1-2; weak D call: TRBD1 (5 bases). The CDR3 DNA sequence: TGCAGCCTGGGGCCAATTGAGGCAAACTATGGCTACACCTTC. Amino acids: CSLGPIEANYGYTF.